The 26 T cell receptor beta chains below were found in one sample sequenced in a study of shared clonotypes between healthy human individuals (dated by TCRdb to about 2020). Receptor libraries were prepared by the immunoSEQ multiplex PCR assay. The source is immuneACCESS, and TCRdb retained only in-frame sequences with V and J called. Part of the clones is not carried over; for the studies checked, unresolved V genes explain less than half of this, and the remainder is unexplained. The sample data list over 2 million clones, and 92% of these were observed just once. The leading ten clones occupy approximately 0.4% of the sample. The sample was naive CD4+ T cells from PBMCs. Interpreted using the paper, the cell subset or site label stands for: CD45RA+ positively selected. All receptors come from a man aged 18 to 30 in good health. Some clones in this sample may be carry-over from other donors' samples.

The chain is built from TRBV5-4 and TRBJ2-5, with a possible D match to TRBD1 (5 bases). Trimming stripped 4 bases from V and 3 bases from J, with 13 bases between. Germline CDR1 is SGHNT and CDR2 is YYREEE (reference sequence). The CDR3 length is 14 residues. The DNA for the CDR3 is TGTGCCAGCAGCCCCCCAGGCAGGGAAGAGACCCAGTACTTC. Amino acids: CASSPPGREETQYF.

The J gene is TRBJ1-5, the V gene TRBV15; D is undetermined. From germline, CDR1 is LNHNV and CDR2 YYDKDF (reference sequence). Trimming took off 9 bases at V and 5 bases at J, with 17 bases between the two ends. The CDR3 has 14 residues. Written as DNA, the CDR3 is TGTGCCACTGGATTAAGAGGTTTCGATCAGCCCCAGCATTTT. Residues: CATGLRGFDQPQHF.

This rearrangement joins TRBV7-8 to TRBJ1-3; 7 bases match TRBD1. Trimming cost V 5 bases and J 2 bases; bases outside gene matches: 6. Germline V gene lookup returns CDR1 SGHVS and CDR2 FQNEAQ. This CDR3 region has 15 residues. The CDR3 bases are TGTGCCAGCAGCCCCCGGGACAGAACTGGAAACACCATATATTTT. Translating it yields CASSPRDRTGNTIYF.

This chain connects TRBV5-6 to TRBJ1-1; the D is unclear. The CDR3 extends over 13 amino acids. Germline lookup yields CDR1 SGHDT and CDR2 YYEEEE. Trimming pared 0 bases from V and 11 bases from J, leaving 14 bases between. CDR3 sequence: CASSLAGTTMAFF. The DNA of the CDR3 is TGTGCCAGCAGCTTGGCCGGTACCACAATGGCTTTCTTT. Full variable domain (remainder filled in from reference TRBV5-6 and TRBJ1-1): DAGVTQSPTHLIKTRGQQVTLRCSPKSGHDTVSWYQQALGQGPQFIFQYYEEEERQRGNFPDRFSGHQFPNYSSELNVNALLLGDSALYLCASSLAGTTMAFFGQGTRLTVV.

The V call is TRBV28, the J call TRBJ2-1; 7 nucleotides agree with TRBD2. Germline V gene lookup returns CDR1 MDHEN and CDR2 SYDVKM. The CDR3 is 14 amino acids. V lost 10 bases to trimming and J lost 6 bases; unmatched junction nucleotides: 12. The CDR3 nucleotides are TGTGCCATCGGGGGAGGGCGCGGGACCAATGAGCAGTTCTTC. Amino acids: CAIGGGRGTNEQFF.

This chain joins TRBV18 and TRBJ2-1; 8 bases line up with TRBD2. Germline lookup yields CDR1 KGHSH and CDR2 LQKENI. V was pared by 1 base and J by 4 bases, with 6 bases of the junction left unmatched. The length of the CDR3 is 16 residues. CDR3 loop: CASSPLLPGGYNEQFF. Written as DNA, the CDR3 is TGTGCCAGCTCACCACTCCTCCCGGGAGGGTACAATGAGCAGTTCTTC. Variable domain in full (rest from reference TRBV18 and TRBJ2-1): NAGVMQNPRHLVRRRGQEARLRCSPMKGHSHVYWYRQLPEEGLKFMVYLQKENIIDESGMPKERFSAEFPKEGPSILRIQQVVRGDSAAYFCASSPLLPGGYNEQFFGPGTRLTVL.

This chain links TRBV6-5 with TRBJ2-1; no definite D call. Germline CDR1 MNHEY, CDR2 SVGAGI. This CDR3 has 16 amino acids. Trimming pared 2 bases from V and 0 bases from J, leaving 11 bases between. The CDR3 DNA reads as TGTGCCAGCAGTTACCTGGGATTAAGCTCCTACAATGAGCAGTTCTTC. Translating it yields CASSYLGLSSYNEQFF.

This clone was picked up a small number of times. This chain connects TRBV10-3 to TRBJ1-5; D is undetermined. This CDR3 spans 13 amino acids. Germline V lookup: CDR1 ENHRY, CDR2 SYGVKD. Trimming removed 7 bases from V and 1 base from J, with 8 bases in between. The CDR3 reads CAITKDSNQPQHF. In nucleotides, the CDR3 is TGTGCCATCACCAAGGACAGCAATCAGCCCCAGCATTTT.

V is TRBV19 and J is TRBJ2-1, with 9 bases fitting TRBD2. Germline values: CDR1 LNHDA, CDR2 SQIVND (reference sequence). The CDR3 sequence is 18 residues long. Trimming took 5 bases from V and 0 from J; bases not matched to a gene: 11. The CDR3 loop reads CASSPRGTSGSSYNEQFF. CDR3 nucleotide sequence: TGTGCCAGTAGTCCCCGGGGTACTAGCGGGTCCTCCTACAATGAGCAGTTCTTC.

The chain is built from TRBV6-6 and TRBJ1-3, with D uncertain. V shed 3 bases and J shed 0 bases, with 12 bases lying between them. CDR1 is MNHNY, CDR2 SVGAGI, per germline (reference sequence). The CDR3 is made up of 16 amino acids. The CDR3 here is CASSYFGRGSGNTIYF. The CDR3 coding sequence is TGTGCCAGCAGTTATTTCGGACGGGGCTCTGGAAACACCATATATTTT.

With respect to this clone: Other nucleotide sequences in the sample specify the same CDR3. CDR3 region: CASSLFRGTDTQYF. The DNA for the CDR3 is TGTGCCAGCAGCTTATTCCGGGGGACAGATACGCAGTATTTT. The genes are TRBV5-4 and TRBJ2-3; D possibly corresponds to TRBD2 (6 bases). The CDR3 runs 14 residues. V was trimmed by 2 bases and J by 3 bases, leaving 10 bases between them. CDR1 is SGHNT, CDR2 YYREEE, per germline (reference sequence).

The chain uses TRBV9 and TRBJ1-1, with D possibly TRBD1 on 6 matching bases. The germline CDR1 and CDR2 sequences are SGDLS and YYNGEE. The CDR3 is made up of 15 amino acids. V shed 0 bases and J shed 0 bases, with 9 bases lying between them. The CDR3 sequence is CASSVVSGVNTEAFF. The CDR3 nucleotides are TGTGCCAGCAGCGTAGTTTCAGGGGTGAACACTGAAGCTTTCTTT.

CDR3 protein: CATSSRLVYEQYF. The CDR3, as DNA: TGTGCCACCAGCAGTAGACTAGTCTACGAGCAGTACTTC. The genes are TRBV15 and TRBJ2-7; D perhaps matches TRBD2 (6 bases). This CDR3 is built from 13 residues. Trimming removed 3 bases from V and 3 bases from J, with 9 bases in between. Germline V gives CDR1 LNHNV, CDR2 YYDKDF (reference sequence).

This clone appeared a single time. The chain employs TRBV30 and TRBJ1-4; a possible D gene is TRBD1 (5 bases). The CDR3 runs 15 residues. CDR1 is GTSNPN, CDR2 SVGIG, per germline (reference sequence). The V end lost 0 bases, the J end lost 3 bases, and 11 bases lay between the germline ends. CDR3 sequence: CAWSVRRGANEKLFF. The CDR3 nucleotides are TGTGCCTGGAGTGTACGAAGGGGAGCTAATGAAAAACTGTTTTTT.

In its sample, this clone was seen a few times. V usage is TRBV14 and J usage is TRBJ1-2; D remains unclear. CDR1 SGHDN and CDR2 FVKESK come from the germline V gene. V was cut by 2 bases and J by 7 bases, with 11 bases left in between. This CDR3 region has 13 residues. CDR3 in DNA: TGTGCCAGCAGCCAAACAGCGTCGGGTGGCTACACCTTC. Protein sequence: CASSQTASGGYTF.

V gene TRBV5-6 combines with J gene TRBJ2-2; D might be TRBD1 (5 bases). This CDR3 contains 16 residues. V was trimmed by 4 bases and J by 1 base, leaving 14 bases between them. In germline, CDR1 is SGHDT, CDR2 YYEEEE. CDR3 amino acids: CASSVRALVNTGELFF. CDR3 in DNA: TGTGCCAGCAGCGTCAGGGCCCTAGTGAACACCGGGGAGCTGTTTTTT.

V usage is TRBV7-2 and J usage is TRBJ2-7; tentatively, D is TRBD1 (6 bases). V lost 5 bases to trimming and J lost 2 bases, with 16 bases between them. Germline assignment: CDR1 SGHTA and CDR2 FQGNSA. This CDR3 spans 15 amino acids. CDR3 in amino acids: CASSPGTDRTYEQYF. CDR3 sequence (DNA): TGTGCCAGCAGCCCAGGGACGGACAGAACCTACGAGCAGTACTTC.

The V call is TRBV2, the J call TRBJ2-5; D not resolved. Looked up from germline, CDR1 is SNHLY and CDR2 is FYNNEI. This CDR3 region has 11 residues. Trimming shortened V by 8 bases and J by 4 bases, and 8 bases separated the two germline ends. CDR3 nucleotides: TGTGCCAGCCTGGGGTTAGAGACCCAGTACTTC. Its translation: CASLGLETQYF.

The rearrangement uses TRBV6-5 and TRBJ2-1, with a weak D call TRBD1 (5 bases). Trimming took off 2 bases at V and 4 bases at J, with 12 bases between the two ends. The CDR3 has 15 amino acids. Germline CDR1 MNHEY, CDR2 SVGAGI. The CDR3 loop reads CASSYTPAGYNEQFF. The DNA for the CDR3 is TGTGCCAGCAGTTACACCCCGGCAGGGTACAATGAGCAGTTCTTC.

The chain joins TRBV5-1 to TRBJ1-2; weak D call: TRBD1 (5 bases). V shed 0 bases and J shed 5 bases, with 8 bases lying between them. The CDR3 has 13 residues. In germline, CDR1 is SGHRS, CDR2 YFSETQ. For the CDR3, the DNA is TGCGCCAGCAGCTTGGGGTGGGGGTATGGCTACACCTTC. This gives the protein CASSLGWGYGYTF.

The chain is built from TRBV30 and TRBJ2-7; tentatively, D is TRBD1 (6 bases). The CDR3 contains 12 residues. Germline V CDR1 and CDR2: GTSNPN, SVGIG (reference sequence). V was clipped by 4 bases and J by 2 bases, with 9 bases between them. The CDR3 spells CAWNKGAYEQYF. Written as DNA, the CDR3 is TGTGCCTGGAATAAGGGGGCCTACGAGCAGTACTTC.

The CDR3 spells CASKGQVLHNSPLHF. For the CDR3, the DNA is TGTGCCAGCAAAGGACAGGTCCTTCATAATTCACCCCTCCACTTT. The V call is TRBV28, the J call TRBJ1-6, with 7 nucleotides matching TRBD1. J was trimmed by 5 bases and V by 7 bases; bases with no gene match: 8. The CDR3 is made up of 15 amino acids. The germline CDR1 and CDR2 sequences are MDHEN and SYDVKM. The full variable domain, in which reference TRBV28 and TRBJ1-6 provide the parts outside the CDR3, is DVKVTQSSRYLVKRTGEKVFLECVQDMDHENMFWYRQDPGLGLRLIYFSYDVKMKEKGDIPEGYSVSREKKERFSLILESASTNQTSMYLCASKGQVLHNSPLHFGNGTRLTVT.

As to this clone: The sample contains more than one DNA sequence encoding this CDR3. V usage is TRBV20-1 and J usage is TRBJ2-3, with D unclear. Germline V CDR1 and CDR2: DFQATT, SNEGSKA (reference sequence). The length of the CDR3 is 11 residues. Trimming stripped 1 base from V and 6 bases from J, with 5 bases between. CDR3 amino acids: CSARVGDTQYF. The CDR3 bases are TGCAGTGCTAGAGTTGGGGATACGCAGTATTTT.

The chain links TRBV25-1 to TRBJ2-5, with 9 bases lining up with TRBD2. The CDR3 runs 15 residues. Germline V gene data show CDR1 as MGHDK and CDR2 as SYGVNS. J was trimmed by 3 bases and V by 3 bases; bases with no gene match: 5. The CDR3 reads CASSDASGVKETQYF. The DNA of the CDR3 is TGTGCCAGCAGTGACGCTAGCGGGGTAAAAGAGACCCAGTACTTC.

The V call is TRBV19, the J call TRBJ2-7; TRBD1 matches at 7 bases. V trimming: 3 bases; J trimming: 3 bases; junction bases outside the gene matches: 5. The CDR3 contains 14 residues. Germline assignment: CDR1 LNHDA and CDR2 SQIVND (reference sequence). The CDR3 reads CASSIGTDLYEQYF. The CDR3 DNA sequence: TGTGCCAGTAGTATTGGGACAGATCTCTACGAGCAGTACTTC.

Comments on this clone: The identical CDR3 is also encoded by other nucleotide sequences in the sample. The chain combines TRBV6-5 with TRBJ1-5, with D unresolved. The V end was cut by 6 bases, the J end by 2 bases, with 5 bases between. In germline, CDR1 is MNHEY, CDR2 SVGAGI. The CDR3 is 12 amino acids. This CDR3 is CASRSGNQPQHF. CDR3 sequence (DNA): TGTGCCAGCAGATCGGGCAATCAGCCCCAGCATTTT.